This TCR beta chain was sequenced during a study of technical replicates of blood from several donors. TCRdb's copy holds only in-frame clones and misses some; the assay was immunoSEQ multiplex PCR. The sample shows 74,000 or so clones, roughly 96% of them seen only once. V lost 1 base and J lost 3; bases outside the gene matches: 4. CDR1 is LNHDA, CDR2 SQIVND, per germline (reference sequence). CDR3 length: 15 amino acids. The sample consisted of T cells isolated from PBMCs. The sequence came from a human donor in good health. This chain joins TRBV19 and TRBJ2-7; TRBD1 matches at 9 bases. The CDR3 bases are TGTGCCAGTAGTATAGGCGGACAGGGGATCTACGAGCAGTACTTC. Its translation is CASSIGGQGIYEQYF.